Below are 18 T cell receptor beta chains sequenced from a single sample in a study of T-cell memory formation after mild COVID-19. TCRdb re-called the 5' RACE reads through MiXCR, storing one row per CDR3 protein. The table shows some 290,000 distinct CDR3 sequences, with around 15% occurring only once. Material: PBMCs or a T cell subset sorted from them (not recorded which). These receptors all stem from a man aged 18 to 35 who had mild COVID-19 (a few samples of this study predate the infection). Cell type and time point are not known.

This clonotype appeared a few times. The chain links TRBV30 to TRBJ2-1, with 8 bases matching TRBD2. The ends lost 3 bases at V and 0 bases at J; junction bases unmatched: 7. The CDR3 runs 16 residues. The germline V gene encodes CDR1 GTSNPN and CDR2 SVGIG (reference sequence). The CDR3 sequence: CAWSPLAGSSYNEQFF. DNA for the CDR3: TGTGCCTGGAGCCCTTTAGCGGGGAGCTCCTACAATGAGCAGTTCTTC.

This clonotype was recorded at least ten times. V usage is TRBV7-2 and J usage is TRBJ2-4; the match to TRBD1 covers 8 bases. After removal of 5 bases from V and 9 bases from J, the junction contained 6 bases not matched to a gene. Germline CDR1 and CDR2: SGHTA and FQGNSA. This CDR3 has 13 residues. The CDR3 loop is CASSTGQGRIQYF. The CDR3 region has the DNA TGTGCCAGCAGCACCGGACAGGGTCGCATTCAGTACTTC.

This clonotype was detected a few times. The V call is TRBV4-3, the J call TRBJ1-3, with D unresolved. CDR1 and CDR2 (germline): LGHNA, YSLEER. This CDR3 is 15 amino acids long. V dropped 4 bases and J dropped 0 bases, with 10 bases sitting between them. CDR3 amino acids: CASSPGPDSGNTIYF. In DNA form, the CDR3 reads TGCGCCAGCAGCCCCGGACCGGACTCTGGAAACACCATATATTTT.

This clonotype has just a few counts. The CDR3 protein is CASSHDDRGGSYEQYF. The DNA of the CDR3 is TGTGCCAGCAGCCATGATGACAGGGGAGGGTCCTACGAGCAGTACTTC. This rearrangement joins TRBV4-2 to TRBJ2-7, with a possible D match to TRBD1 (8 bases). The CDR3 contains 16 residues. Germline-derived CDR1 and CDR2 are LGHNA and YNFKEQ. The V and J ends lost 3 bases and 1 base respectively, with 16 bases between them.

The V call is TRBV2, the J call TRBJ2-7; 9 nucleotides agree with TRBD1. This CDR3 is 16 amino acids long. Losses at the gene ends were 2 bases for V and 9 bases for J; bases not matched to a gene: 14. The germline V gene encodes CDR1 SNHLY and CDR2 FYNNEI. The CDR3 protein is CASSETGQGPLLGQYV. The DNA for the CDR3 is TGTGCCAGCAGTGAAACGGGACAGGGTCCGCTCTTGGGGCAGTACGTC.

This clonotype was recorded a few times. Written as DNA, the CDR3 is TGCAGTGCTAGAAAGGGTAGCGGGGATCCAGATACGCAGTATTTT. Translation gives CSARKGSGDPDTQYF. The rearrangement joins TRBV20-1 to TRBJ2-3; 8 positions match TRBD2. V lost 2 bases to trimming and J lost 4 bases; unmatched junction nucleotides: 8. The CDR3 extends over 15 amino acids. CDR1 is DFQATT, CDR2 SNEGSKA, per germline (reference sequence).

This clonotype was seen only a few times. The chain has TRBV7-6 and TRBJ1-1; D not certain. This CDR3 is built from 13 residues. Trimming removed 5 bases from V and 8 bases from J, with 15 bases in between. CDR1 is SGHVS, CDR2 FNYEAQ, per germline. The CDR3 DNA follows: TGTGCCAGCAGCGCGATAAACCGAGGGGAAGCTTTCTTT. Translating gives CASSAINRGEAFF.

Only a few counts were recorded for this clonotype. The rearrangement links TRBV7-9 to TRBJ1-1; 7 positions match TRBD1. The J segment lost 5 bases and the V segment lost 1 base, leaving 4 bases of the junction unmatched. Germline V lookup: CDR1 SEHNR, CDR2 FQNEAQ (reference sequence). The CDR3 has 14 amino acids. Here the CDR3 DNA reads TGTGCCAGCAGCTTAGAGGGGGCGTCGACTGAAGCTTTCTTT. Translated: CASSLEGASTEAFF. The full variable domain, its missing parts supplied by reference TRBV7-9 and TRBJ1-1, is DTGVSQNPRHKITKRGQNVTFRCDPISEHNRLYWYRQTLGQGPEFLTYFQNEAQLEKSRLLSDRFSAERPKGSFSTLEIQRTEQGDSAMYLCASSLEGASTEAFFGQGTRLTVV.

A few counts support this clonotype. The genes are TRBV6-6 and TRBJ1-5; D is unclear. Germline CDR1 is MNHNY and CDR2 is SVGAGI (reference sequence). V lost 4 bases and J lost 3, with 10 bases in between. CDR3 length: 14 amino acids. Written as DNA, the CDR3 is TGTGCCAGCAGTTCTGACAAGGTCAATCAGCCCCAGCATTTT. It codes for CASSSDKVNQPQHF.

A few counts support this clonotype. The chain joins TRBV6-2 or TRBV6-3 to TRBJ1-5, with 7 bases identical to TRBD1. Germline V gene sequence: CDR1 MNHEY, CDR2 SVGEGT. V lost 2 bases to trimming and J lost 7 bases; unmatched junction nucleotides: 2. CDR3 length equals 13 residues. CDR3 sequence: CASSYTGVQPQHF. The CDR3 DNA is TGTGCCAGCAGTTACACAGGGGTCCAGCCCCAGCATTTT.

This clonotype has more than one count but fewer than ten. The V and J genes are TRBV7-2 and TRBJ2-3, with 9 bases fitting TRBD2. V was pared by 1 base and J by 0 bases, with 8 bases of the junction left unmatched. The CDR3 runs 18 residues. Germline-derived CDR1 and CDR2 are SGHTA and FQGNSA. CDR3: CASSLELAGPPSTDTQYF. As DNA, the CDR3 is TGTGCCAGCAGCTTAGAGCTAGCGGGGCCGCCTAGCACAGATACGCAGTATTTT.

By sample fraction, this clonotype is medium-sized (0.01 to 0.1%). The chain couples TRBV5-1 to TRBJ2-5; D might be TRBD1 or TRBD2, each matching 5 bases. The CDR3 length is 15 residues. Germline V gives CDR1 SGHRS, CDR2 YFSETQ. V lost 3 bases and J 2 bases, leaving 14 bases between the germline ends. The CDR3: CASSWRGTRQETQYF. In DNA form, the CDR3 reads TGCGCCAGCAGCTGGAGAGGGACGCGTCAAGAGACCCAGTACTTC.

The rearrangement uses TRBV12-3 or TRBV12-4 and TRBJ2-2, with D possibly TRBD1 on 6 matching bases. V was clipped by 2 bases and J by 2 bases, with 9 bases between them. The CDR3 contains 15 residues. The CDR3 DNA sequence: TGTGCCAGCAGTTTACGGGACACCAACACCGGGGAGCTGTTTTTT. As protein: CASSLRDTNTGELFF.

V gene TRBV11-3 combines with J gene TRBJ2-1; 13 bases are shared with TRBD2. The trim removed 3 bases at V and 8 bases at J, leaving 4 bases unmatched. From germline, CDR1 is SGHNT and CDR2 YENEEA. The CDR3 has 15 residues. The chain's CDR3 is CASSLGLAGWDEQFF. DNA for the CDR3: TGTGCCAGCAGCTTGGGACTAGCGGGGTGGGATGAGCAGTTCTTC.

This clonotype showed up just a few times. The CDR3 bases are TGTGCCAGCAGAACAACAGGGCCGGTCACCGGGGAGCTGTTTTTT. The encoded protein is CASRTTGPVTGELFF. The chain recombines TRBV6-6 with TRBJ2-2; D is perhaps TRBD1 (6 bases). The germline V gene encodes CDR1 MNHNY and CDR2 SVGAGI (reference sequence). The CDR3 loop spans 15 amino acids. V lost 6 bases and J lost 4, with 15 bases in between.

This clonotype came up a few times. V gene TRBV7-2 combines with J gene TRBJ1-4; weak D call: TRBD1 (5 bases). This CDR3 region has 16 residues. Germline CDR1 is SGHTA and CDR2 is FQGNSA. The V end lost 2 bases, the J end lost 2 bases, and 12 bases lay between the germline ends. CDR3 DNA sequence: TGTGCCAGCAGCTTATCCTACAGGACCACTAATGAAAAACTGTTTTTT. Translated, it gives CASSLSYRTTNEKLFF.

This chain connects TRBV20-1 to TRBJ1-6; the match to TRBD1 covers 7 bases. The V gene end was trimmed by 6 bases and the J gene end by 14 bases; junction bases not matched to a gene: 10. This CDR3 has 12 amino acids. In germline, CDR1 is DFQATT, CDR2 SNEGSKA (reference sequence). The CDR3 is CSAQGPRLALHF. DNA of the CDR3: TGCAGTGCACAGGGGCCGCGACTAGCCCTCCACTTT.

This clonotype was seen a few times. The J gene is TRBJ2-5, the V gene TRBV5-1; the D is unclear. Germline V lookup: CDR1 SGHRS, CDR2 YFSETQ. The CDR3 covers 14 residues. The germline V and J ends were trimmed by 0 bases and 4 bases, with 10 bases remaining between them. The CDR3 loop reads CASSLDQAGETQYF. The DNA of the CDR3 is TGCGCCAGCAGCTTGGACCAGGCCGGAGAGACCCAGTACTTC.